This TCR beta chain was recovered during a study of T cells in Graves' hyperthyroidism and ophthalmopathy. About the research overall: Once the initial diagnosis was made, peripheral blood was obtained before any treatment. Study results and limitations: Most thyroid clonotypes expanded above 0.001 were also detected in blood. Ophthalmopathy and stable hyperthyroidism were told apart by a 13 V-J model.

This clonotype was counted ten times or more. Its antigen remains unidentified. Regions amplified from RNA transcripts were the TCR beta CDR3 regions. HTBI primers drove first-round RT-PCR of the TCR CDR3. TCRdb re-called the multiplex PCR reads through MiXCR, storing one row per CDR3 protein. Of about 590,000 distinct CDR3 sequences detected, around 16% appear once; the ten largest clones hold around 6.6%. Trimming cost V 4 bases and J 6 bases, with 13 bases left between them. This CDR3 region has 13 residues. The V gene's germline CDR1 is MGHRA and CDR2 YSYEKL. The sequenced sample consisted of blood. The receptor was isolated from a woman aged 30 to 39 with Graves' hyperthyroidism. The chain has TRBV4-1 and TRBJ2-7; D is perhaps TRBD1 (5 bases). Here the CDR3 DNA reads TGCGCCAGCAGCCCTGACAGTTTTCGCGAGCAGTACTTC. Translation: CASSPDSFREQYF.